A selection of T cell receptor beta chains follows, all from one sample in a study of T cell repertoires in aging, cancer and after chemotherapy. One entry per CDR3 protein, called by TCRdb with MiXCR from the multiplex PCR reads. The table records about 6,200 distinct CDR3 sequences, 25% to 30% of them present only once. Sequencing was done on a sample of blood. Receptors originate from a human donor in good health. Each CDR3 is given with its conserved first and last residue. The order of the fields is V gene, D gene, clone size, J gene, CDR3 DNA, CDR3 protein. A D gene is named only where the DNA matches it firmly. Size tells how often a clone was seen (once, few, many) or the class of an expanded clone, and some rows leave it out.

TRBV12-3/TRBV12-4	.	.	TRBJ1-1	TGTGCCAGCAGACTCTCCAGGGGGAACACTGAAGCTTTCTTT	CASRLSRGNTEAFF
TRBV27	.	medium-sized	TRBJ2-6	TGTGCCAGCAGCCTAGGCCAGGGCTGGTCCCCTGGGGCCAACGTCCTGACTTTC	CASSLGQGWSPGANVLTF
TRBV10-3	.	medium-sized	TRBJ2-3	TGTGCCATCAGGAGCACAGATACGCAGTATTTT	CAIRSTDTQYF
TRBV6-4	TRBD2	.	TRBJ2-1	TGTGCCAGCAGCCCTACTAGCGGGAGAGGAAATGAGCAGTTCTTC	CASSPTSGRGNEQFF
TRBV20-1	.	.	TRBJ1-2	TGCAGTGCTAGAGTGACTAGTGGCTACACCTTC	CSARVTSGYTF
TRBV12-3/TRBV12-4	.	medium-sized	TRBJ2-7	TGTGCCAGCAGTTCCGCATTTGGAGAGCAGTACTTC	CASSSAFGEQYF
TRBV18	.	medium-sized	TRBJ1-6	TGTGCCAGCTCACCACGTAGCCAGGAGAATTCACCCCTCCACTTT	CASSPRSQENSPLHF
TRBV12-3/TRBV12-4	.	.	TRBJ1-5	TGTGCCAGCAGTGATGACCGGGGTCCTCAGCCCCAGCATTTT	CASSDDRGPQPQHF
TRBV19	TRBD1	few	TRBJ2-3	TGTGCCAGTAGTATTACAGGGGCCCTCACAGATACGCAGTATTTT	CASSITGALTDTQYF
TRBV19	.	medium-sized	TRBJ1-2	TGTGCCAGTAGTCTGGGACAATCCAACTATGGCTACACCTTC	CASSLGQSNYGYTF
TRBV30	.	medium-sized	TRBJ2-1	TGTGCCTGGAACCCGGGGCCAGGGAGCTCCTACAATGAGCAGTTCTTC	CAWNPGPGSSYNEQFF
TRBV7-9	TRBD2	medium-sized	TRBJ2-5	TGTGCCAGCATCTCCACTAGCGGAGGCTCCCAAGAGACCCAGTACTTC	CASISTSGGSQETQYF
TRBV20-1	TRBD2	medium-sized	TRBJ2-3	TGCAGTGCTACCACGGGACTAGCGGGAGAAGCAGATACGCAGTATTTT	CSATTGLAGEADTQYF
TRBV6-1	TRBD2	few	TRBJ2-2	TGTGCCAGCAGTGGACTAGCGGGAAACACCGGGGAGCTGTTTTTT	CASSGLAGNTGELFF
TRBV20-1	.	medium-sized	TRBJ2-7	TGCAGTGCTAGGCCCCTAGTCATACTTTCGAGCTCCTACGAGCAGTACTTC	CSARPLVILSSSYEQYF
TRBV10-3	.	medium-sized	TRBJ2-3	TGTGCCATGGGGACCACCGGGACAGATACGCAGTATTTT	CAMGTTGTDTQYF
TRBV19	.	medium-sized	TRBJ2-4	TGTGCCAGTATGGGGGCCAAAAACATTCAGTACTTC	CASMGAKNIQYF
TRBV29-1	.	.	TRBJ2-3	TGCAGCGTTGATACGGGGGGCGGCACAGATACGCAGTATTTT	CSVDTGGGTDTQYF
TRBV7-2	TRBD1	medium-sized	TRBJ1-2	TGTGCCAGCAGCTTAGCCGGGACAGGGCGCTACACCTTC	CASSLAGTGRYTF
TRBV10-3	.	medium-sized	TRBJ2-7	TGTGCCGCCGCACGGGGTTACGAGCAGTACTTC	CAAARGYEQYF
TRBV7-9	.	few	TRBJ2-1	TGTGCCAGCATTTGGGGAGTGAATCGCAATGAGCAGTTCTTC	CASIWGVNRNEQFF
TRBV6-5	TRBD1	medium-sized	TRBJ2-1	TGTGCCAGCAATAGGGACAGGGAATTTTCCGACAATGAGCAGTTCTTC	CASNRDREFSDNEQFF
TRBV21-1	.	few	TRBJ2-7	TGTGCCAGCAGCCTCAGGGTTTCCTACGAGCAGTACTTC	CASSLRVSYEQYF
TRBV10-3	.	.	TRBJ1-4	TGTGCCATCAGTGCCGCCATAAGCGACAAACTGTTTTTT	CAISAAISDKLFF
TRBV15	TRBD1	.	TRBJ2-1	TGTGCCACCGCATCCGGGACAGGGGGTGGGAATGAGCAGTTCTTC	CATASGTGGGNEQFF
TRBV7-9	TRBD2	.	TRBJ2-1	TGTGCCAGCAGCCGGACTAGTTTTAGGGATAATGAGCAGTTCTTC	CASSRTSFRDNEQFF
TRBV12-5	.	.	TRBJ2-1	TGTGCCAGCAGTTTTCCACAGGCCGGCTCCTACAATGAGCAGTTCTTC	CASSFPQAGSYNEQFF
TRBV2	TRBD1	.	TRBJ1-1	TGTGCCAGCAGTGAAGCTGACAGGGGGTCGAACACTGAAGCTTTCTTT	CASSEADRGSNTEAFF
TRBV19	TRBD1	.	TRBJ2-4	TGTGCCAGTAGTATTCTGGACAGGGGTAAAAACATTCAGTACTTC	CASSILDRGKNIQYF
TRBV5-1	.	.	TRBJ2-2	TGCGCCAGCAGCTTCCGGGGAGGCACCGGGGAGCTGTTTTTT	CASSFRGGTGELFF
TRBV24-1	TRBD2	.	TRBJ2-2	TGTGCCACCAGTGATCTGGGCGGGAGTAGCACCGGGGAGCTGTTTTTT	CATSDLGGSSTGELFF
TRBV27	.	.	TRBJ2-3	TGTGCCAGCACCCTGTTCGCAGGGAGCACAGATACGCAGTATTTT	CASTLFAGSTDTQYF
TRBV5-6	.	.	TRBJ2-5	TGTGCCCCCCTCGGCGTAGGACAAGAGACCCAGTACTTC	CAPLGVGQETQYF
TRBV18	.	medium-sized	TRBJ2-7	TGTGCCAGCTCACCCCGGTTCTGGCAGTACTTC	CASSPRFWQYF
TRBV15	TRBD1	medium-sized	TRBJ2-2	TGTGCCACCAGCAGAGGGACAGGGGACACCGGGGAGCTGTTTTTT	CATSRGTGDTGELFF
TRBV24-1	.	medium-sized	TRBJ1-4	TGTGCCACCAGCGAGGACAGTAAACTGTTTTTT	CATSEDSKLFF
TRBV27	TRBD2	.	TRBJ2-5	TGTGCCAGCAGTTCCTGGGGTCGCGGGAGGGGGGCGGTAGAGACCCAGTACTTC	CASSSWGRGRGAVETQYF
TRBV30	.	.	TRBJ2-4	TGTGCCTGGAGTCCCGGGACACGGGCCAAAAACATTCAGTACTTC	CAWSPGTRAKNIQYF
TRBV5-1	TRBD1	few	TRBJ2-1	TGCGCCAGCAGCACATATCCGGGACAGGGGTCGGATGAGCAGTTCTTC	CASSTYPGQGSDEQFF
TRBV19	TRBD1	medium-sized	TRBJ2-6	TGTGCCAGTAGTCTCCACCGGGACAGCTCTGGGGCCAACGTCCTGACTTTC	CASSLHRDSSGANVLTF
TRBV28	TRBD2	medium-sized	TRBJ2-1	TGTGCCAGCAGTTTAACTAGCGGGATAACCTCGTATATATACAATGAGCAGTTCTTC	CASSLTSGITSYIYNEQFF
TRBV12-3/TRBV12-4	TRBD1	.	TRBJ1-5	TGTGCCAGAGATGACATGGACAGGGGCAATCAGCCCCAGCATTTT	CARDDMDRGNQPQHF
TRBV6-5	.	medium-sized	TRBJ2-2	TGTGCCAGCAGTTACGGGACCGTTTCCACCGGGGAGCTGTTTTTT	CASSYGTVSTGELFF
TRBV18	.	few	TRBJ2-5	TGTGCCAGCTCACCATCAGGGGGGGAGACCCAGTACTTC	CASSPSGGETQYF
TRBV29-1	TRBD1	large	TRBJ2-7	TGCAGCGTTGAGACAGGGGACTCCTACGAGCAGTACTTC	CSVETGDSYEQYF
TRBV7-9	.	medium-sized	TRBJ2-3	TGTGCCAGCAGCACCGACAGCACAGATACGCAGTATTTT	CASSTDSTDTQYF
TRBV11-2	TRBD1	.	TRBJ2-1	TGTGCCAGCAGCTTAGGGGGGCCTACAGGGGGGGAGCAGTTCTTC	CASSLGGPTGGEQFF
TRBV4-1	.	once	TRBJ2-1	TGCGCCAGCAGCCCACCCAGACAGAGTCTCAATGAGCAGTTCTTC	CASSPPRQSLNEQFF
TRBV20-1	.	.	TRBJ1-5	TGCAGTGCTATCTCTTCCTCCCGGTCAAATCAGCCCCAGCATTTT	CSAISSSRSNQPQHF
TRBV29-1	.	large	TRBJ2-7	TGCAGCGTTGATTCTGGGAGCTACGAGCAGTACTTC	CSVDSGSYEQYF
TRBV5-4	.	medium-sized	TRBJ2-7	TGTGCCAGCAGCTCGCCAGGGGTAGGCTACGAGCAGTACTTC	CASSSPGVGYEQYF
TRBV5-4	.	.	TRBJ2-7	TGTGCCAGCAGCCTACGGGGAACCTACGAGCAGTACTTC	CASSLRGTYEQYF